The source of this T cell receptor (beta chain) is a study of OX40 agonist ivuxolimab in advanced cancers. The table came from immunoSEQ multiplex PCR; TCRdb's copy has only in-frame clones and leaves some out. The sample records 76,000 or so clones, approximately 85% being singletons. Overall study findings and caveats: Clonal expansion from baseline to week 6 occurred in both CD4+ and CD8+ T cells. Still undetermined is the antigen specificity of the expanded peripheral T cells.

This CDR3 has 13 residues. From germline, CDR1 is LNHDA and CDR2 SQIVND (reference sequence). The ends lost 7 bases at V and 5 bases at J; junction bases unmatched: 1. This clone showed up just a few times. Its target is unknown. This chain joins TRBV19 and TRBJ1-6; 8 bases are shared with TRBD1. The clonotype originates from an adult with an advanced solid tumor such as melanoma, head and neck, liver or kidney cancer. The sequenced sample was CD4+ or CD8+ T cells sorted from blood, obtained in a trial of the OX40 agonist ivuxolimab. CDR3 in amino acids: CASTDRDNSPLHF. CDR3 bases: TGTGCCAGTACGGACAGGGATAATTCACCCCTCCACTTT.